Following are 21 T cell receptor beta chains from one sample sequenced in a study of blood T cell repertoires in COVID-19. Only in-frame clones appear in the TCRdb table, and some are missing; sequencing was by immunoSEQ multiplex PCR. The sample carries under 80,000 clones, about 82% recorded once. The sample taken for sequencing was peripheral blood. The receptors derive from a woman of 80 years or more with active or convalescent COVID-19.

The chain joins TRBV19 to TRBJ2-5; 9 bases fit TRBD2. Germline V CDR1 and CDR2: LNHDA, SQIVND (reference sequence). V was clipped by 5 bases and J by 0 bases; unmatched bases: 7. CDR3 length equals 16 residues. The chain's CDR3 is CASSLSGGPYQETQYF. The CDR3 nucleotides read TGTGCCAGTAGTCTTAGCGGGGGCCCGTACCAAGAGACCCAGTACTTC.

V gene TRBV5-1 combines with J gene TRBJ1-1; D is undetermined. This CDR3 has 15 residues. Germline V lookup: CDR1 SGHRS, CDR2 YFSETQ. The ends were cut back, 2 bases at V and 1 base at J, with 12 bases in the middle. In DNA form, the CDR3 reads TGCGCCAGCAGCTTCATCGGGCGGGAGAACACTGAAGCTTTCTTT. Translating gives CASSFIGRENTEAFF. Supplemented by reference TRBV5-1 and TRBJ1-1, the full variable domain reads KAGVTQTPRYLIKTRGQQVTLSCSPISGHRSVSWYQQTPGQGLQFLFEYFSETQRNKGNFPGRFSGRQFSNSRSEMNVSTLELGDSALYLCASSFIGRENTEAFFGQGTRLTVV.

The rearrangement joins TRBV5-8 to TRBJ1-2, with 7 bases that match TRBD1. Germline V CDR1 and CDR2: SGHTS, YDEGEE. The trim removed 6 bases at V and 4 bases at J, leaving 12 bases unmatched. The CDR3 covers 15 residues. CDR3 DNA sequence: TGTGCCAGCAAGATAACGACAGGGTCCTCCTATGGCTACACCTTC. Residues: CASKITTGSSYGYTF.

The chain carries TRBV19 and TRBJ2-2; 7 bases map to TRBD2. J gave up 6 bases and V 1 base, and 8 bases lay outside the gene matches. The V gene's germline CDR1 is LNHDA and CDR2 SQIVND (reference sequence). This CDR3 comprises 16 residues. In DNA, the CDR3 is TGTGCCAGTAGTATAGGAGGTGGAGGGAGGGCCGGGGAGCTGTTTTTT. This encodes CASSIGGGGRAGELFF.

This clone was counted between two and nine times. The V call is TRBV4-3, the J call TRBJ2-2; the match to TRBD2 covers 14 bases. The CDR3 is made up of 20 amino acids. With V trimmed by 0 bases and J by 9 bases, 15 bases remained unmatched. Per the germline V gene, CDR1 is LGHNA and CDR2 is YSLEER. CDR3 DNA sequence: TGCGCCAGCAGCCAAGAATGGGCCCCGGGACTAGCGGGAGTCGGTAGGGAGCTGTTTTTT. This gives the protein CASSQEWAPGLAGVGRELFF.

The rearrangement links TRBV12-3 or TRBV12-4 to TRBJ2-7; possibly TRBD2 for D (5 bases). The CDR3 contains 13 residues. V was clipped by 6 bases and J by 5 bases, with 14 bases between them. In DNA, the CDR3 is TGTGCCAGCAGCTTGCGGCGGGCCGACGAGCAGTACTTC. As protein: CASSLRRADEQYF.

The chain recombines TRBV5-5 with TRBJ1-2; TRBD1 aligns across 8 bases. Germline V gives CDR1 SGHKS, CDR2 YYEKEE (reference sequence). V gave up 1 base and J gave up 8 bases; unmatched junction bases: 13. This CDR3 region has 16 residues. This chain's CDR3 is CASSLNPGGAWGGYTF. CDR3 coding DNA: TGTGCCAGCAGCTTGAATCCAGGGGGCGCTTGGGGCGGCTACACCTTC. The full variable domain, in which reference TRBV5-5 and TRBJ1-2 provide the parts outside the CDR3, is DAGVTQSPTHLIKTRGQQVTLRCSPISGHKSVSWYQQVLGQGPQFIFQYYEKEERGRGNFPDRFSARQFPNYSSELNVNALLLGDSALYLCASSLNPGGAWGGYTFGSGTRLTVV.

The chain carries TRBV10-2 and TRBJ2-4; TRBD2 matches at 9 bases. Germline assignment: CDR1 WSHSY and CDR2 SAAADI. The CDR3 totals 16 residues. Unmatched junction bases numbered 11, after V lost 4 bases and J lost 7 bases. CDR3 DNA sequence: TGCGCCAGCAGTGGAGGTGGGAGCGGGGGGTTTAACATTCAGTACTTC. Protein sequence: CASSGGGSGGFNIQYF.

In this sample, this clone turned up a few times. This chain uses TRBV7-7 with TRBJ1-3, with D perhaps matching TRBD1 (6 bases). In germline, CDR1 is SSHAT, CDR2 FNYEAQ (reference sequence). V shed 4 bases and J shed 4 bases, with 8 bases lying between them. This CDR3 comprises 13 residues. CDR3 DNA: TGTGCCAGCAGCTCGGGACACGGAAACACCATATATTTT. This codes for CASSSGHGNTIYF.

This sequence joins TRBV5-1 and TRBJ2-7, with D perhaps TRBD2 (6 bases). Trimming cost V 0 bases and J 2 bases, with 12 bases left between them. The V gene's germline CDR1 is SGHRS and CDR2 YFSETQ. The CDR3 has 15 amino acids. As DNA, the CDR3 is TGCGCCAGCAGCTTGGGACCTAGCGAAGCCTACGAGCAGTACTTC. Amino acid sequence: CASSLGPSEAYEQYF. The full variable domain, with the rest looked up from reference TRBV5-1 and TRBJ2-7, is KAGVTQTPRYLIKTRGQQVTLSCSPISGHRSVSWYQQTPGQGLQFLFEYFSETQRNKGNFPGRFSGRQFSNSRSEMNVSTLELGDSALYLCASSLGPSEAYEQYFGPGTRLTVT.

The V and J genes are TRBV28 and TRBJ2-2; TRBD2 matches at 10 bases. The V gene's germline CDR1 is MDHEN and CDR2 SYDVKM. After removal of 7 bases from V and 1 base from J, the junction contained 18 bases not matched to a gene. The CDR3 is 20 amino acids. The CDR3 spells CASTLQGKVAGGRNTGELFF. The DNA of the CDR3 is TGTGCCAGCACCCTACAGGGGAAGGTAGCGGGGGGCCGGAACACCGGGGAGCTGTTTTTT. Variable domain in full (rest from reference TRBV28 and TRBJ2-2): DVKVTQSSRYLVKRTGEKVFLECVQDMDHENMFWYRQDPGLGLRLIYFSYDVKMKEKGDIPEGYSVSREKKERFSLILESASTNQTSMYLCASTLQGKVAGGRNTGELFFGEGSRLTVL.

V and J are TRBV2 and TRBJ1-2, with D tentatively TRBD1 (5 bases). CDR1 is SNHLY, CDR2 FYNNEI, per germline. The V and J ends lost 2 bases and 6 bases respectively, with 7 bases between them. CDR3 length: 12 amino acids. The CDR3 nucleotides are TGTGCCAGCAGTGAACGGGGGAATGGCTACACCTTC. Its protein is CASSERGNGYTF. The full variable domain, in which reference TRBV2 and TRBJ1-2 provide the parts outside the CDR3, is EPEVTQTPSHQVTQMGQEVILRCVPISNHLYFYWYRQILGQKVEFLVSFYNNEISEKSEIFDDQFSVERPDGSNFTLKIRSTKLEDSAMYFCASSERGNGYTFGSGTRLTVV.

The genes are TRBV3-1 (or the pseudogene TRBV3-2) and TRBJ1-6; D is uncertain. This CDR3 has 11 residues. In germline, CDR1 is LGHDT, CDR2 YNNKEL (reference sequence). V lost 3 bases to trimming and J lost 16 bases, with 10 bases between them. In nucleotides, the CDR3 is TGTGCCAGCAGCCAGACGGGTAAACTCCACTTT. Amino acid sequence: CASSQTGKLHF.

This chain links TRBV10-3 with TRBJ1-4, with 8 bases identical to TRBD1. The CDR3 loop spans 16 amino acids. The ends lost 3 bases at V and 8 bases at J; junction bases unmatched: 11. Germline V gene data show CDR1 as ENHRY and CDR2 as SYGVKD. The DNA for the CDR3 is TGTGCCATCAGTGACCCCGAGACAGGGGTATCGGAAAAACTGTTTTTT. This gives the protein CAISDPETGVSEKLFF.

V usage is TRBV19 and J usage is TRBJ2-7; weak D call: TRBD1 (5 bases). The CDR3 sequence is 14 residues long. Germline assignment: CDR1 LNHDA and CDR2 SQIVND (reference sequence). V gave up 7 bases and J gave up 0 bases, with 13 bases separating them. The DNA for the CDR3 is TGTGCCAGTACCCCTGGGGCGAACTCCTACGAGCAGTACTTC. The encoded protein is CASTPGANSYEQYF. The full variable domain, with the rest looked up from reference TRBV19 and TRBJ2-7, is DGGITQSPKYLFRKEGQNVTLSCEQNLNHDAMYWYRQDPGQGLRLIYYSQIVNDFQKGDIAEGYSVSREKKESFPLTVTSAQKNPTAFYLCASTPGANSYEQYFGPGTRLTVT.

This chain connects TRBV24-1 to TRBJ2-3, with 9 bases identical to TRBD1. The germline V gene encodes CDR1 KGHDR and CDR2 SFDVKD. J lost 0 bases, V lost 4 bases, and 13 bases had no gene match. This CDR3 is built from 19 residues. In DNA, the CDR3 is TGTGCCACCAGTGACCGAGGGGGGGGGACAGGGTACAGCACAGATACGCAGTATTTT. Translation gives CATSDRGGGTGYSTDTQYF.

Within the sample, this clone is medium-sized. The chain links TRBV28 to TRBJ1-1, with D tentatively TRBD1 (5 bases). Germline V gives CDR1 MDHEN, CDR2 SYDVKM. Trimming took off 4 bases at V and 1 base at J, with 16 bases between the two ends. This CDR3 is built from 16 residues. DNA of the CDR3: TGTGCCAGCAGTTCCTTGGGGCTGAAGACGAACACTGAAGCTTTCTTT. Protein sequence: CASSSLGLKTNTEAFF.

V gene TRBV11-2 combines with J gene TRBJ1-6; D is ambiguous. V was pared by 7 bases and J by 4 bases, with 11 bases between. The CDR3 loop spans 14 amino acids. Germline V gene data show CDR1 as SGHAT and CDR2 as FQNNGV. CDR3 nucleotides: TGTGCCAGCAAAGAGGGAGATTATAATTCACCCCTCCACTTT. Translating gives CASKEGDYNSPLHF.

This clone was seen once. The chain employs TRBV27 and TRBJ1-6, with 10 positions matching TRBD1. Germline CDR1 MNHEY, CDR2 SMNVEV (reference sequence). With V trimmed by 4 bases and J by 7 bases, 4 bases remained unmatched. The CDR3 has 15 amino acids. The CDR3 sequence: CASSSLTGGNSPLHF. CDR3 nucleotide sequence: TGTGCCAGCAGTTCCCTGACAGGGGGCAATTCACCCCTCCACTTT.

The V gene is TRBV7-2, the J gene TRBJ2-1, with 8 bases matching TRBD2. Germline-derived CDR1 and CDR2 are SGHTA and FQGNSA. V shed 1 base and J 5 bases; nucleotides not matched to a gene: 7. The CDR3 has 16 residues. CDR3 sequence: CASSLDGTRGNNEQFF. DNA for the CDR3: TGTGCCAGCAGCTTAGACGGGACTAGGGGTAACAATGAGCAGTTCTTC.

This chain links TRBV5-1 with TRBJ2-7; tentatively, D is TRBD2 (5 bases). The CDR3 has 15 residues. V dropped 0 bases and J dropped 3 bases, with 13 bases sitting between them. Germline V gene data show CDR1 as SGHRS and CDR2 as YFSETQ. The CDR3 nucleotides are TGCGCCAGCAGCTTGGAAACGGGAACGGGCTACGAGCAGTACTTC. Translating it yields CASSLETGTGYEQYF.